The TCR beta chain described here comes from a study of T cell changes during pregnancy in multiple sclerosis. Libraries were prepared by immunoSEQ multiplex PCR; TCRdb keeps only in-frame clonotypes and omits some of them. The sample has 70,000 to 95,000 clones, about 93% seen once; the top ten hold about 0.52%. V was shortened by 2 bases and J by 0 bases, with 11 bases between the two germline ends. CDR3 size: 15 residues. Germline loops: CDR1 GTSNPN, CDR2 SVGIG (reference sequence). Sequencing was performed on CD4+ T cells from peripheral blood mononuclear cells, taken in the second trimester of pregnancy. The source is a female donor with multiple sclerosis, enrolled in a pregnancy study. The chain recombines TRBV30 with TRBJ1-5, with D possibly being TRBD1 (6 bases). CDR3 nucleotide sequence: TGTGCCTGGAGTAGAGGGGGTCATAGCAATCAGCCCCAGCATTTT. Protein: CAWSRGGHSNQPQHF.